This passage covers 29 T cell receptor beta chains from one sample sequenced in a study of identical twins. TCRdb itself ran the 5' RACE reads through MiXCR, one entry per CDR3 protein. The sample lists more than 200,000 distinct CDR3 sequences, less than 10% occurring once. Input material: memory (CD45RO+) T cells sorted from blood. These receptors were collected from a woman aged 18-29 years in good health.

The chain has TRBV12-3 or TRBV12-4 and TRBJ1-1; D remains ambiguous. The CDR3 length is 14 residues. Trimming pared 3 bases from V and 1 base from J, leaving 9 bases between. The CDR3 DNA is TGTGCCAGCAGTTTGCGCCACAAGAACACTGAAGCTTTCTTT. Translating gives CASSLRHKNTEAFF.

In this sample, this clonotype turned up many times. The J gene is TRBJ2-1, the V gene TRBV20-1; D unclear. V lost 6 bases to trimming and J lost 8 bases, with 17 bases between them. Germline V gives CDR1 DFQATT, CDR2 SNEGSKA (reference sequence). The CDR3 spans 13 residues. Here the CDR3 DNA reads TGCAGTGCACCGGATCCTTGGGCAGATGAGCAGTTCTTC. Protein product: CSAPDPWADEQFF.

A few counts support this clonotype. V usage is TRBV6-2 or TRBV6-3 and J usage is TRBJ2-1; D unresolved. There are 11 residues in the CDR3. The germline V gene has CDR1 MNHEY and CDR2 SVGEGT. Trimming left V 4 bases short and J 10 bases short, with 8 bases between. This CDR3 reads CASSLGYEQFF. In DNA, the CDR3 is TGTGCCAGCAGTTTGGGATACGAGCAGTTCTTC.

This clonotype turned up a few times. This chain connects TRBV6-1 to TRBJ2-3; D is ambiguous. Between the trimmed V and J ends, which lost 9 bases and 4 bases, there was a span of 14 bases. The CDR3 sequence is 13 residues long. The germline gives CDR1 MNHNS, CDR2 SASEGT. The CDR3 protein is CASTKGRSDTQYF. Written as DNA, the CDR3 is TGTGCCAGTACAAAAGGGCGGTCAGATACGCAGTATTTT.

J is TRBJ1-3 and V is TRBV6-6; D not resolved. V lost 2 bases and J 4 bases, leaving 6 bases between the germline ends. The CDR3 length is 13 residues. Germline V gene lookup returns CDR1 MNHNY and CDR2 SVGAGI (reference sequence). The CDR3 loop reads CASSYGSGNTIYF. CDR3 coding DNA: TGTGCCAGCAGTTACGGGTCCGGAAACACCATATATTTT.

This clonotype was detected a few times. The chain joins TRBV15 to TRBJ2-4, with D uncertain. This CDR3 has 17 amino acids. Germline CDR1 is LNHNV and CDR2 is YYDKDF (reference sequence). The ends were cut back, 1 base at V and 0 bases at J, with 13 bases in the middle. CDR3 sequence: CATSRGYETTAKNIQYF. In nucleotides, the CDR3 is TGTGCCACCAGCAGAGGATATGAGACGACAGCCAAAAACATTCAGTACTTC.

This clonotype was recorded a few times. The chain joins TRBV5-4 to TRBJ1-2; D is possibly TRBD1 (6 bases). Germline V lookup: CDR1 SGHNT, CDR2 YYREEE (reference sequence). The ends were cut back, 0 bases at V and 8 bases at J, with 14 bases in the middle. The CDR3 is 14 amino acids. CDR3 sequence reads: CASSLDPGGLGYTF. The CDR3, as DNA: TGTGCCAGCAGCTTGGATCCGGGGGGCCTCGGCTACACCTTC.

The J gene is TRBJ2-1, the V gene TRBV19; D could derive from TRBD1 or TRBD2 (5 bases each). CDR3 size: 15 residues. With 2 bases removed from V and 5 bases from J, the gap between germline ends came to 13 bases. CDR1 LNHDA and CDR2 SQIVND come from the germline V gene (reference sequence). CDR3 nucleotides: TGTGCCAGTAGTATAACCGGGACGGCTAACAATGAGCAGTTCTTC. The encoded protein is CASSITGTANNEQFF.

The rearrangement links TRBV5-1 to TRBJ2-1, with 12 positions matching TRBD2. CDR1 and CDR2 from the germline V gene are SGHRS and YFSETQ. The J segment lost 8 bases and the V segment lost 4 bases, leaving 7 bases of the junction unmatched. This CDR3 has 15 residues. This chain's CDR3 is CASSTDASGGDEQFF. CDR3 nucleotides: TGCGCCAGCAGCACTGACGCTAGCGGGGGGGATGAGCAGTTCTTC.

The CDR3 here is CASSSQARVAQETQYF. The CDR3 DNA is TGTGCCAGCAGCTCACAGGCCCGGGTTGCCCAAGAGACCCAGTACTTC. The chain uses TRBV11-2 and TRBJ2-5; weak D call: TRBD1 (5 bases). In germline, CDR1 is SGHAT, CDR2 FQNNGV. The CDR3 consists of 16 residues. V lost 4 bases and J lost 1, with 16 bases in between. Drawing the rest from reference TRBV11-2 and TRBJ2-5, the complete variable domain is EAGVAQSPRYKIIEKRQSVAFWCNPISGHATLYWYQQILGQGPKLLIQFQNNGVVDDSQLPKDRFSAERLKGVDSTLKIQPAKLEDSAVYLCASSSQARVAQETQYFGPGTRLLVL.

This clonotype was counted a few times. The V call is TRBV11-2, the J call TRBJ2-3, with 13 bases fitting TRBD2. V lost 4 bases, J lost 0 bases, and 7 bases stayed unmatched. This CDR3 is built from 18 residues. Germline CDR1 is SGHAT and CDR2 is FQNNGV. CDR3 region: CASSWRGTSGISTDTQYF. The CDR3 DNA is TGTGCCAGCAGCTGGAGGGGGACTAGCGGGATCAGCACAGATACGCAGTATTTT. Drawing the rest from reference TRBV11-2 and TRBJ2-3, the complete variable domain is EAGVAQSPRYKIIEKRQSVAFWCNPISGHATLYWYQQILGQGPKLLIQFQNNGVVDDSQLPKDRFSAERLKGVDSTLKIQPAKLEDSAVYLCASSWRGTSGISTDTQYFGPGTRLTVL.

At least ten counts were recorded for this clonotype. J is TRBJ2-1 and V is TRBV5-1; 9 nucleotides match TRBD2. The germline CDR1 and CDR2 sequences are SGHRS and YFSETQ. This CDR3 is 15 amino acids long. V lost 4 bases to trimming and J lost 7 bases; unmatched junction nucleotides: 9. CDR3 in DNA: TGCGCCAGCAGCGCCGCAGCGGGAGGTAGGAATGAGCAGTTCTTC. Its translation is CASSAAAGGRNEQFF.

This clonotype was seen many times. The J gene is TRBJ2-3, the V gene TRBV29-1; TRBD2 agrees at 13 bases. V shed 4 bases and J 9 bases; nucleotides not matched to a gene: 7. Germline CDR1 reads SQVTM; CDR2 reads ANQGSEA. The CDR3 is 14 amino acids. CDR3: CSVVTSGRAGTQYF. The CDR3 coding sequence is TGCAGCGTTGTTACTAGCGGGAGGGCTGGGACGCAGTATTTT.

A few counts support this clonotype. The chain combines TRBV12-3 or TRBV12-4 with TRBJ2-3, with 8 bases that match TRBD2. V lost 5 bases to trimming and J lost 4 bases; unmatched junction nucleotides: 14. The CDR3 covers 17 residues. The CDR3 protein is CASSTLSAGGAADTQYF. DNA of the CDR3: TGTGCCAGCAGTACCCTCTCCGCGGGGGGAGCAGCAGATACGCAGTATTTT.

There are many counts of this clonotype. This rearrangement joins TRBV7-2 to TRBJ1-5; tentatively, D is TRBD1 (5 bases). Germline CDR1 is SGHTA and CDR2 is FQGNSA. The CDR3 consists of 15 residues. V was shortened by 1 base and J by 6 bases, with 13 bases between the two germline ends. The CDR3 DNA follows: TGTGCCAGCAGCTTAGGGGTCAGGGAGGCTCAGCCCCAGCATTTT. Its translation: CASSLGVREAQPQHF.

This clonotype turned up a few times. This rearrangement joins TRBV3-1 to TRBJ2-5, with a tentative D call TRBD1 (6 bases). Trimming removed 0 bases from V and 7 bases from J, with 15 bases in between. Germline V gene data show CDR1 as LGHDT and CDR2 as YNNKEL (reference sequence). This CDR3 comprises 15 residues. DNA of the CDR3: TGTGCCAGCAGCCAAGATGGGACATCCGGTGGGACCCAGTACTTC. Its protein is CASSQDGTSGGTQYF.

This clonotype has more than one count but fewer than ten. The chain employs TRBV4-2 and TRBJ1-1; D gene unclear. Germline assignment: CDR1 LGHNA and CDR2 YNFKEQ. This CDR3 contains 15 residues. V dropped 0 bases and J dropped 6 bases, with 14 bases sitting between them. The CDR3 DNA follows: TGTGCCAGCAGCCAAGAGGACCCTACTGGAGCTGAAGCTTTCTTT. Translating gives CASSQEDPTGAEAFF.

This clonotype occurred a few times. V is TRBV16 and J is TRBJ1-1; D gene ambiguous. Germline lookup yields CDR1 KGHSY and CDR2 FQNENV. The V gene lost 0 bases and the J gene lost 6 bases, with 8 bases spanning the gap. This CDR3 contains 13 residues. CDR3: CASSQSTVSEAFF. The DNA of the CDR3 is TGTGCCAGCAGCCAATCCACAGTGTCTGAAGCTTTCTTT.

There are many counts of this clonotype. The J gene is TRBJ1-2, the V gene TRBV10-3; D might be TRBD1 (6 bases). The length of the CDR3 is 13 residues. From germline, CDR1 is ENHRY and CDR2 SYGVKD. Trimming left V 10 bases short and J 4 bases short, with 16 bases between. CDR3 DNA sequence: TGTGCCACTACCCCCCTCAGGGGCTATGGCTACACCTTC. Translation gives CATTPLRGYGYTF.

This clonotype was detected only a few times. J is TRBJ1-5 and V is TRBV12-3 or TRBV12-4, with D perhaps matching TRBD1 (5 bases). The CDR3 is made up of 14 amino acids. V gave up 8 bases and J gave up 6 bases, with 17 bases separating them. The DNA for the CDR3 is TGTGCCAGCTCGTCCTGGGGGTATAGTCAGCCCCAGCATTTT. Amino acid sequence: CASSSWGYSQPQHF.

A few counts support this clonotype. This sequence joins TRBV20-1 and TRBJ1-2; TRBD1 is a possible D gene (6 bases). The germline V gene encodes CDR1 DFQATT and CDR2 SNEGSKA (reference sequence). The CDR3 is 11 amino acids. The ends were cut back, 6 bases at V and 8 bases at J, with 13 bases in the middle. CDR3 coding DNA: TGCAGTGCCGGGGACGGGGGCGGCTACACCTTC. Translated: CSAGDGGGYTF.

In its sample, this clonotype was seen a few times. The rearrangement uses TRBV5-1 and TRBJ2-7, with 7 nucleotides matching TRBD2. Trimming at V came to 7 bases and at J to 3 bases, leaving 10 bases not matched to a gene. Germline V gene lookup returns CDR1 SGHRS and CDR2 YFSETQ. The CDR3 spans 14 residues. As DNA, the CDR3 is TGCGCCAGCTCTTTTTCCGGGACTAACTACGAGCAGTACTTC. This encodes CASSFSGTNYEQYF.

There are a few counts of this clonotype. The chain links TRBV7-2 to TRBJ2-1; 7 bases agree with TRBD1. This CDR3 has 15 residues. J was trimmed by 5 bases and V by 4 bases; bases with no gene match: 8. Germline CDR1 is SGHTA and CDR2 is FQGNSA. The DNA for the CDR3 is TGTGCCAGCAGCTCGTGGGGACAGCCAAACAATGAGCAGTTCTTC. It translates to CASSSWGQPNNEQFF.

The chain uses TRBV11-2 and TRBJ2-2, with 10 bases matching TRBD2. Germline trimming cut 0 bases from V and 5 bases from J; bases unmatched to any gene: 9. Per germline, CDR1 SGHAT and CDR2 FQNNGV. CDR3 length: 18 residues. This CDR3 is CASSLETAGGPGTGELFF. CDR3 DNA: TGTGCCAGCAGCTTAGAAACAGCGGGAGGGCCGGGTACCGGGGAGCTGTTTTTT. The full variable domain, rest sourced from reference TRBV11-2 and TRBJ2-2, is EAGVAQSPRYKIIEKRQSVAFWCNPISGHATLYWYQQILGQGPKLLIQFQNNGVVDDSQLPKDRFSAERLKGVDSTLKIQPAKLEDSAVYLCASSLETAGGPGTGELFFGEGSRLTVL.

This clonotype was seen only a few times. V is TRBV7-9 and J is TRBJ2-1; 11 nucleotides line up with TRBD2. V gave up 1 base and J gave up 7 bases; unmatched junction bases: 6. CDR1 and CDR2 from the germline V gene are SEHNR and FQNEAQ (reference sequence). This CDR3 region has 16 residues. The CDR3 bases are TGTGCCAGCAGCTTAGTTTTAGCGGGAGGGATGAATGAGCAGTTCTTC. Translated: CASSLVLAGGMNEQFF.

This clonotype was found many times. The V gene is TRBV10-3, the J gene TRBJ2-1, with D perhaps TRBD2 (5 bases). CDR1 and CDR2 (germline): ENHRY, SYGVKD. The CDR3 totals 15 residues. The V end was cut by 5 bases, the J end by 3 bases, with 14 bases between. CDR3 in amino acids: CAISPSLRDYNEQFF. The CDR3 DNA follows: TGTGCCATCAGTCCGTCCCTACGGGACTACAATGAGCAGTTCTTC.

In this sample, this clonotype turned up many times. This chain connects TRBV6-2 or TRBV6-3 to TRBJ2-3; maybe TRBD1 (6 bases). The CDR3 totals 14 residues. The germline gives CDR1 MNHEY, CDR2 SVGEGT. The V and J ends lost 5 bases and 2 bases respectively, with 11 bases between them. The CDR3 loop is CASSPGQSTDTQYF. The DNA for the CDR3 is TGTGCCAGCAGTCCCGGACAGTCCACAGATACGCAGTATTTT.

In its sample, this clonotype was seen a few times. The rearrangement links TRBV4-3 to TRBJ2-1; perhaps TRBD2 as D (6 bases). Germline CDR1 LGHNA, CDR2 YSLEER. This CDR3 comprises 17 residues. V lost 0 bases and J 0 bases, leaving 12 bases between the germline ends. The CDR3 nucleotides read TGCGCCAGCAGCCAAGATCCCCGGGGGAGCTCCTACAATGAGCAGTTCTTC. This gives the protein CASSQDPRGSSYNEQFF.

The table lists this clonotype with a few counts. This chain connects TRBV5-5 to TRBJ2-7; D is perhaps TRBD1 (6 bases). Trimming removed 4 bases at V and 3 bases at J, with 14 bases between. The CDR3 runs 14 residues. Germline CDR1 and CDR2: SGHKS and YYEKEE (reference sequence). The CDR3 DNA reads TGTGCCAGCAGCGTAGGACAGAGAGACTACGAGCAGTACTTC. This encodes CASSVGQRDYEQYF.